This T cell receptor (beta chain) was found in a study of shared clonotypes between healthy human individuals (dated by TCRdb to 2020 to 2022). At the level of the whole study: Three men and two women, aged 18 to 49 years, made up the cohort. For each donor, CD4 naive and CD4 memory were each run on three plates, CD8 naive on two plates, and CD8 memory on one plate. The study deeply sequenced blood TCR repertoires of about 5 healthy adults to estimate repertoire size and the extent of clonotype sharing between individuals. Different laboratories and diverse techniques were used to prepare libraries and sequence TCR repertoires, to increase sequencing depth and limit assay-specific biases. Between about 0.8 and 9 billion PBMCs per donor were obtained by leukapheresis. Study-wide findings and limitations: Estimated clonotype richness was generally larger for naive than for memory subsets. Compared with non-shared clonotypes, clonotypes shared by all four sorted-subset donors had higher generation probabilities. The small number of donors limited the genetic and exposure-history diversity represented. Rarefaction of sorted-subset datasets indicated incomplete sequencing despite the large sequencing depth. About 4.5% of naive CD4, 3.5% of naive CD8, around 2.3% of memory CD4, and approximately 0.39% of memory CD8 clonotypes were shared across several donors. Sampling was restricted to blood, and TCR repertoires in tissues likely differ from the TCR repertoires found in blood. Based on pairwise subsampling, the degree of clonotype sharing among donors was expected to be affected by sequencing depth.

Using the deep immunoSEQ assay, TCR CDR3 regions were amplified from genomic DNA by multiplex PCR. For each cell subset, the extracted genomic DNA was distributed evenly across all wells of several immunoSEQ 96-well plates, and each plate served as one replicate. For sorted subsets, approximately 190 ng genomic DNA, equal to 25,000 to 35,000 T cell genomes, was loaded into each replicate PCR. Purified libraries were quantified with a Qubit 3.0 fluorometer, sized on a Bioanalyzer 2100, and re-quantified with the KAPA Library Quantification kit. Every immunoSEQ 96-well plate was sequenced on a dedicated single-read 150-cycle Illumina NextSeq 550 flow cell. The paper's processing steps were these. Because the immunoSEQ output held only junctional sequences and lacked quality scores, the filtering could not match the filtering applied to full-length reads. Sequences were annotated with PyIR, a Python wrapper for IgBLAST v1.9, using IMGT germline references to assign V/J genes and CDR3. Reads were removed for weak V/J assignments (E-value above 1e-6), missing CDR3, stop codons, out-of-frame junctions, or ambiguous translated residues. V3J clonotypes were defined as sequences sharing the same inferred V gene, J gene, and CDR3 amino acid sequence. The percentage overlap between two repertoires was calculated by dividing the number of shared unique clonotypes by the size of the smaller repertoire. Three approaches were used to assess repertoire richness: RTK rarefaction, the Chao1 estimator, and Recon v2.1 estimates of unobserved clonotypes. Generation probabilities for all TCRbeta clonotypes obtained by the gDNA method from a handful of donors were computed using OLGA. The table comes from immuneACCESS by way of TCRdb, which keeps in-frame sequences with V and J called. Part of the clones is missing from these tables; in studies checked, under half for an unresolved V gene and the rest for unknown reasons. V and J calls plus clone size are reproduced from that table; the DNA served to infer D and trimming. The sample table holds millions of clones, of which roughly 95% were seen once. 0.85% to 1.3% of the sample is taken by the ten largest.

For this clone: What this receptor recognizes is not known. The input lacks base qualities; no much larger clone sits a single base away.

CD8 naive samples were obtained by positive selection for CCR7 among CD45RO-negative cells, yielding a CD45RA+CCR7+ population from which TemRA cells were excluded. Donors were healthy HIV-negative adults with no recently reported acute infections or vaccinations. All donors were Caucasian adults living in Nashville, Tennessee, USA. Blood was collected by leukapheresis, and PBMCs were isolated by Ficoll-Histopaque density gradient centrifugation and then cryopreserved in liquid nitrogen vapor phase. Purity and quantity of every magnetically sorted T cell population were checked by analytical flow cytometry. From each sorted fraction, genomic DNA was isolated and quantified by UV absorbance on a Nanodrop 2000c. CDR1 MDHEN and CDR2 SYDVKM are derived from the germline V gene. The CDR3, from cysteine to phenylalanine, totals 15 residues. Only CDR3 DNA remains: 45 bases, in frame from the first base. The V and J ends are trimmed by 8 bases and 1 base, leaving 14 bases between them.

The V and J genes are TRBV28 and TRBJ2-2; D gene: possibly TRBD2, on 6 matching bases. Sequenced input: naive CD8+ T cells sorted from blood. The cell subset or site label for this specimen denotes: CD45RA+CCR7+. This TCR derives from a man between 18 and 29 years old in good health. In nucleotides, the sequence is TGTGCCAGCTTTTCGGGACTCCAGAACACCGGGGAGCTGTTTTTT. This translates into CASFSGLQNTGELFF. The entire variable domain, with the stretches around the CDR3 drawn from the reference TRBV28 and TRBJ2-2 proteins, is DVKVTQSSRYLVKRTGEKVFLECVQDMDHENMFWYRQDPGLGLRLIYFSYDVKMKEKGDIPEGYSVSREKKERFSLILESASTNQTSMYLCASFSGLQNTGELFFGEGSRLTVL.